This T cell receptor beta chain was observed in a study of response to subunit inactivated influenza vaccine. Regarding the study as a whole: Researchers suggested that each seasonal influenza vaccination recruits few new T cells.

The CDR3 is 16 residues long. CDR1 and CDR2 from the germline V gene are DFQATT and SNEGSKA (reference sequence). V was clipped by 3 bases and J by 2 bases, with 20 bases between them. TCRdb fed the RT-PCR reads into MiXCR, producing one record per CDR3 protein. The repertoire holds about 520,000 distinct CDR3 sequences, with 7.2% as singletons. A remark on this clonotype: Its specificity is not known.

This TCR derives from a man between 50 and 69 years old who received an inactivated influenza vaccine. The V and J genes are TRBV20-1 and TRBJ2-7, with D hard to call. The sample here was PBMCs from blood, taken less than 30 months after vaccination. The chain's CDR3 is CSARPISRGHPYEQYF. The CDR3 region has the DNA TGCAGTGCTAGGCCGATCTCAAGAGGCCATCCCTACGAGCAGTACTTC.